Following are 5 T cell receptor beta chains from one sample sequenced in a study of blood T cell repertoires in COVID-19. Generated by immunoSEQ multiplex PCR, the TCRdb table keeps only in-frame clones and is missing some. The sample includes around 120,000 clones, almost 70% seen only once; the top ten take roughly 2%. The source material was peripheral blood. These receptors were taken from a woman between 70 and 85 years old with acute or convalescent COVID-19.

V and J are TRBV27 and TRBJ1-5; 7 bases line up with TRBD1. Germline CDR1 is MNHEY and CDR2 is SMNVEV (reference sequence). The CDR3 loop spans 16 amino acids. V lost 0 bases to trimming and J lost 4 bases; unmatched junction nucleotides: 6. CDR3 sequence reads: CASSLSGTVWNQPQHF. DNA of the CDR3: TGTGCCAGCAGTTTATCTGGGACAGTATGGAATCAGCCCCAGCATTTT.

The chain combines TRBV27 with TRBJ2-1; TRBD2 aligns across 10 bases. V lost 5 bases and J lost 7; bases outside the gene matches: 11. Germline-derived CDR1 and CDR2 are MNHEY and SMNVEV (reference sequence). The CDR3 loop spans 16 amino acids. CDR3 nucleotide sequence: TGTGCCAGCAGTCCAGCGGGGGGGCCTATAGAAAATGAGCAGTTCTTC. The encoded protein is CASSPAGGPIENEQFF.

Concerning this clone: This sample includes further DNA sequences coding for the same CDR3. The genes are TRBV20-1 and TRBJ2-7; D ambiguous. This CDR3 has 11 residues. CDR1 is DFQATT and CDR2 is SNEGSKA in the germline V gene (reference sequence). V dropped 3 bases and J dropped 4 bases, with 7 bases sitting between them. CDR3 in amino acids: CSARSSYEQYF. The CDR3 nucleotides are TGCAGTGCTAGGTCCTCTTACGAGCAGTACTTC.

This clone was seen only once. The chain has TRBV4-2 and TRBJ2-1, with 8 bases fitting TRBD2. The V gene's germline CDR1 is LGHNA and CDR2 YNFKEQ. CDR3 length: 15 residues. Trimming cost V 3 bases and J 6 bases; bases outside gene matches: 7. The chain's CDR3 is CASSHNTGGPNEQFF. CDR3 nucleotides: TGTGCCAGCAGCCATAATACGGGAGGGCCCAATGAGCAGTTCTTC.

This chain connects TRBV15 to TRBJ1-1; D remains ambiguous. The germline CDR1 and CDR2 sequences are LNHNV and YYDKDF (reference sequence). V dropped 4 bases and J dropped 3 bases, with 6 bases sitting between them. This CDR3 is built from 12 residues. The CDR3 bases are TGTGCCACCAGCACTCAGTACACTGAAGCTTTCTTT. Protein product: CATSTQYTEAFF.